This T cell receptor (beta chain) was recorded in a study of CDR3 diversity in severe acne. The CDR3 runs 15 residues. Trimming cost V 7 bases and J 3 bases, with 18 bases left between them. The germline gives CDR1 KGHSH, CDR2 LQKENI. MiXCR was run by TCRdb on the PCR reads, yielding one entry per CDR3 protein. The data show approximately 90,000 distinct CDR3 sequences, roughly 52% seen once. This rearrangement joins TRBV18 to TRBJ1-1; perhaps TRBD1 as D (5 bases). Sequencing was carried out using blood. The TCR was taken from a male donor in good health, serving as a control. The CDR3 is CASCKSMRGDTEAFF. In DNA form, the CDR3 reads TGTGCCAGCTGCAAGTCCATGAGGGGTGACACTGAAGCTTTCTTT.